What follows are 16 T cell receptor beta chains derived from one specimen sequenced in a study of shared clonotypes between healthy human individuals. Libraries were prepared by immunoSEQ multiplex PCR; TCRdb keeps only in-frame clonotypes and omits some of them. Of about 110,000 clones in the sample, 68% are singletons; the top ten hold about 24%. The material sequenced was memory CD8+ T cells sorted from blood. The subset was: CD45RO+ cells pooled with CCR7-negative TemRA cells. The receptors come from a woman younger than 45 in good health.

The chain employs TRBV6-1 and TRBJ2-7, with 9 bases identical to TRBD1. Germline CDR1 is MNHNS and CDR2 is SASEGT. The V gene end was trimmed by 3 bases and the J gene end by 1 base; junction bases not matched to a gene: 10. This CDR3 contains 17 residues. In nucleotides, the CDR3 is TGTGCCAGCAGTGATGGACCTGGGACAGGGAGTTCCTACGAGCAGTACTTC. The encoded protein is CASSDGPGTGSSYEQYF.

The genes are TRBV7-2 and TRBJ2-7, with 10 bases fitting TRBD1. Per the germline V gene, CDR1 is SGHTA and CDR2 is FQGNSA. This CDR3 is built from 14 residues. Losses at the gene ends were 5 bases for V and 2 bases for J; bases not matched to a gene: 3. The CDR3, as DNA: TGTGCCAGCAGCGACAGGGGGCAAGCCTACGAGCAGTACTTC. It is translated as CASSDRGQAYEQYF.

The chain is built from TRBV7-9 and TRBJ2-2, with a weak D call TRBD1 (6 bases). Deletions cut 8 bases from V and 2 bases from J, with 12 bases between. This CDR3 is 14 amino acids long. Germline V gives CDR1 SEHNR, CDR2 FQNEAQ (reference sequence). The CDR3 coding sequence is TGTGCCAGCCAGCCGGACAGAAACACCGGGGAGCTGTTTTTT. It encodes CASQPDRNTGELFF.

This clone has only one observation. The V gene is TRBV7-9, the J gene TRBJ2-3, with D unresolved. The CDR3 is 14 residues long. CDR1 is SEHNR, CDR2 FQNEAQ, per germline (reference sequence). V was trimmed by 4 bases and J by 6 bases, leaving 14 bases between them. CDR3 in amino acids: CASSSRLNWDTQYF. The CDR3 DNA follows: TGTGCCAGCAGCTCAAGGTTGAACTGGGATACGCAGTATTTT.

This clone is categorized as medium-sized. The rearrangement joins TRBV19 to TRBJ2-5; TRBD1 agrees at 7 bases. The V segment lost 4 bases and the J segment 4 bases; nucleotides outside the gene matches: 9. The germline V gene has CDR1 LNHDA and CDR2 SQIVND (reference sequence). CDR3 length: 15 amino acids. CDR3 sequence reads: CASSKWQGDPETQYF. The CDR3 bases are TGTGCCAGTAGTAAGTGGCAGGGGGATCCAGAGACCCAGTACTTC.

The chain links TRBV6-1 to TRBJ1-5; D is perhaps TRBD1 (6 bases). The CDR3 is made up of 14 amino acids. The V gene's germline CDR1 is MNHNS and CDR2 SASEGT. Trimming left V 1 base short and J 4 bases short, with 8 bases between. The CDR3 nucleotides are TGTGCCAGCAGTGAAGGGACAGAGAATCAGCCCCAGCATTTT. Amino acids: CASSEGTENQPQHF.

V gene TRBV27 combines with J gene TRBJ2-5; no clear D gene. V gave up 2 bases and J gave up 3 bases, with 10 bases separating them. The CDR3 is made up of 14 amino acids. Germline V lookup: CDR1 MNHEY, CDR2 SMNVEV (reference sequence). The CDR3 DNA sequence: TGTGCCAGCAGTTTACACCAAACAGAAGAGACCCAGTACTTC. Translating gives CASSLHQTEETQYF.

To note about this clone: Other DNA sequences within the sample encode an identical CDR3. This sequence joins TRBV10-1 and TRBJ2-7, with a tentative D call TRBD1 (5 bases). This CDR3 comprises 12 residues. Germline V CDR1 and CDR2: WNHNN, SYGVQD (reference sequence). V was cut by 2 bases and J by 4 bases, with 6 bases left in between. CDR3 nucleotides: TGCGCCAGCAGTGAGCCAGGGTACGAGCAGTACTTC. Translation: CASSEPGYEQYF.

The chain carries TRBV5-8 and TRBJ1-1; D might be TRBD1 (6 bases). From germline, CDR1 is SGHTS and CDR2 YDEGEE. The CDR3 contains 15 residues. Trimming removed 5 bases from V and 4 bases from J, with 18 bases in between. CDR3 protein: CASSILGGLGTEAFF. CDR3 sequence (DNA): TGTGCCAGCAGTATACTAGGGGGGCTGGGCACTGAAGCTTTCTTT.

This rearrangement joins TRBV4-1 to TRBJ1-2, with D possibly TRBD1 on 6 matching bases. The V end was cut by 2 bases, the J end by 5 bases, with 15 bases between. Germline CDR1 reads MGHRA; CDR2 reads YSYEKL. CDR3 length: 15 amino acids. DNA for the CDR3: TGCGCCAGCAGCCAATACCTTAACCAGGGGTATGGCTACACCTTC. Protein sequence: CASSQYLNQGYGYTF.

This rearrangement joins TRBV13 to TRBJ2-3; 8 bases align to TRBD2. Per germline, CDR1 PRHDT and CDR2 FYEKMQ (reference sequence). This CDR3 contains 16 residues. With 1 base clipped from V and 5 bases from J, the junction kept 8 bases outside the gene matches. The CDR3: CASSLAGGPGEDTQYF. CDR3 bases: TGTGCCAGCAGCTTAGCGGGAGGGCCGGGGGAAGATACGCAGTATTTT.

A single count supports this clone. The chain couples TRBV9 to TRBJ1-1; no clear D gene. This CDR3 is 13 amino acids long. With 1 base removed from V and 1 base from J, the gap between germline ends came to 5 bases. The germline V gene has CDR1 SGDLS and CDR2 YYNGEE. DNA of the CDR3: TGTGCCAGCAGCGTATACAAGAACACTGAAGCTTTCTTT. Encoded protein: CASSVYKNTEAFF.

J is TRBJ2-7 and V is TRBV11-3; D not certain. Trimming took off 1 base at V and 1 base at J, with 11 bases between the two ends. CDR3 size: 15 residues. CDR1 and CDR2 (germline): SGHNT, YENEEA. The CDR3 nucleotides are TGTGCCAGCAGCTTAGGTGCAGGCCCGTCCTACGAGCAGTACTTC. Residues: CASSLGAGPSYEQYF.

V and J are TRBV9 and TRBJ1-4; no firm D call. V was cut by 3 bases and J by 4 bases, with 7 bases left in between. Germline assignment: CDR1 SGDLS and CDR2 YYNGEE. There are 13 residues in the CDR3. The CDR3 protein is CASSAGGNEKLFF. The CDR3 DNA follows: TGTGCCAGCAGCGCAGGAGGTAATGAAAAACTGTTTTTT.

The rearrangement uses TRBV7-8 and TRBJ2-7; weak D call: TRBD1 (5 bases). Germline V lookup: CDR1 SGHVS, CDR2 FQNEAQ. The V end was cut by 5 bases, the J end by 4 bases, with 9 bases between. The CDR3 consists of 12 residues. CDR3 region: CASSLGQYEQYF. In DNA form, the CDR3 reads TGTGCCAGCAGCCTTGGACAATACGAGCAGTACTTC.

This clone was seen once. This chain uses TRBV2 with TRBJ1-2; TRBD1 matches 9 bases. Germline assignment: CDR1 SNHLY and CDR2 FYNNEI. CDR3 size: 12 residues. The CDR3 loop is CVLNRGPGGYTF. The DNA of the CDR3 is TGTGTCTTAAACAGGGGGCCGGGAGGCTACACCTTC.